The TCR beta chain described here comes from a study of a mutant IDH1 vaccine in newly diagnosed glioma. Across the whole study: First vaccine doses came 4-6 weeks after radiotherapy alone, or with temozolomide cycles. Of treated patients, about 60% were men and approximately 40% women, averaging around 39 years. Every participant had undergone radiotherapy, temozolomide, or both before, and most underwent both.

Regarding this clone: Its specificity is not known.

Germline-derived CDR1 and CDR2 are SEHNR and FQNEAQ (reference sequence). There are 12 residues in the CDR3. Trimming took off 7 bases at V and 4 bases at J, with 9 bases between the two ends. Time point defined: week 11, during vaccination. All doses held 300 ug of mutant IDH1 20-mer peptide, with topical imiquimod. New WHO grade 3 or 4 IDH1-mutant, ATRX-lost astrocytomas were present in all donors. Here immunoSEQ multiplex PCR was the method, and the copy in TCRdb shows in-frame clones only, minus some. Here the sample spans 110,000 or so clones, 75% to 90% being singletons. The sequence came from a woman between 50 and 59 years old with glioma. The genes are TRBV7-9 and TRBJ2-3; D gene unclear. The sequencing used PBMCs, collected from a glioma patient whose treatment included an IDH1 peptide vaccine. The CDR3 protein is CASTGGADTQYF. In nucleotides, the CDR3 is TGTGCCAGCACCGGTGGCGCAGATACGCAGTATTTT.